The source of this T cell receptor beta chain is a study of regulatory T cells in long-lasting Graves disease. CDR1 is SGHAT, CDR2 FQNNGV, per germline. Trimming pared 5 bases from V and 5 bases from J, leaving 13 bases between. This CDR3 spans 14 amino acids. Worth noting for this clonotype: As yet, its antigen is unknown.

The time point: newly diagnosed GD, antithyroid drugs for less than 3 months. PBMCs were the source of the RNA used for TCR sequencing. Notes on the study in general: Persistent Graves' patients showed reduced TCR diversity versus newly diagnosed patients. Persistent patients had a count of shared public clonotypes (more than 2,500) that exceeded that of new patients (almost 1,000). Favored usage of TRBV28, TRBJ1-2 and TRBJ2-5 was recorded in persistent disease. Accuracy could have been hurt by small sample size.

Sequencing libraries for TCR beta were prepared with iRepertoire HTBI primers and Arm-PCR of CDR3 regions. TCRdb fed the multiplex PCR reads into MiXCR, producing one record per CDR3 protein. The repertoire holds some 250,000 distinct CDR3 sequences, with roughly 21% as singletons. The sample here was peripheral blood mononuclear cells (PBMCs), taken at new diagnosis, from a patient treated with antithyroid drugs. This chain uses TRBV11-2 with TRBJ1-5; D ambiguous. This receptor was obtained from a female donor with Graves disease. The DNA for the CDR3 is TGTGCCAGCAGCCAAGACGGAAAGGATCAGCCCCAGCATTTT. Translated: CASSQDGKDQPQHF.